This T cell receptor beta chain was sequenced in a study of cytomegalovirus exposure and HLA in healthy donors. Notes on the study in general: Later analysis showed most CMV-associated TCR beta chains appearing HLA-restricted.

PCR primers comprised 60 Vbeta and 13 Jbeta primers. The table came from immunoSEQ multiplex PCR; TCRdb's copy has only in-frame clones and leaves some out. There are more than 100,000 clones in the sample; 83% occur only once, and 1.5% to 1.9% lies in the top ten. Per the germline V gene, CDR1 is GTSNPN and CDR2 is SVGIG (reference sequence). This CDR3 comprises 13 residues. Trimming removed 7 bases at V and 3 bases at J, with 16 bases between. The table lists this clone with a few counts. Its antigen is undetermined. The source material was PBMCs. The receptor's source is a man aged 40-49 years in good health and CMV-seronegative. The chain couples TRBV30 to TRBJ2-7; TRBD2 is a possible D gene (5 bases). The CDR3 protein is CALISRGYYEQYF. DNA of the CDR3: TGTGCCTTGATCTCTCGGGGATACTACGAGCAGTACTTC.